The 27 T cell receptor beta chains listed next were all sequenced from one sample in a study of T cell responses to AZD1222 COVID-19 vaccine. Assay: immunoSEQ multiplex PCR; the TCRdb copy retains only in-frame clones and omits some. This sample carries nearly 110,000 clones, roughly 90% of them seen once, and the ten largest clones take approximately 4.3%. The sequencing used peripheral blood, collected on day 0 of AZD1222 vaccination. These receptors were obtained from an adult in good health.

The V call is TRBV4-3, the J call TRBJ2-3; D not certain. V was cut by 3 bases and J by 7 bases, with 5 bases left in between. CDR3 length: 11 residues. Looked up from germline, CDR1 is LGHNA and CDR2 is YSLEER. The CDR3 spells CASSHENTQYF. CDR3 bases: TGCGCCAGCAGCCATGAAAATACGCAGTATTTT.

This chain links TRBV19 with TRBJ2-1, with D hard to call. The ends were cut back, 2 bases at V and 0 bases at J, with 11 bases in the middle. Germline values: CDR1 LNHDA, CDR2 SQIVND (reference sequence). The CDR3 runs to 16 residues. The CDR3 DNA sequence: TGTGCCAGTAGTATACGTGCTCTGAGCTCCTACAATGAGCAGTTCTTC. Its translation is CASSIRALSSYNEQFF.

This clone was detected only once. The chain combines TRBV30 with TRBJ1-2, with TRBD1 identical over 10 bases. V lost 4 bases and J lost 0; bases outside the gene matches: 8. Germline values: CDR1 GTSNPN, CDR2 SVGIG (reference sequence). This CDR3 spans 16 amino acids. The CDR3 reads CAWNIPGQGPNYGYTF. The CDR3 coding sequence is TGTGCCTGGAACATTCCGGGACAGGGGCCTAACTATGGCTACACCTTC.

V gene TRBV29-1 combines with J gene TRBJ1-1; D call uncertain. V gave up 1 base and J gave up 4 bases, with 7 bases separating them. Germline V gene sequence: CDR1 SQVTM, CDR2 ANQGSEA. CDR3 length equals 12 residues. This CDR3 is CSVEGGVTEAFF. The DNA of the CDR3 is TGCAGCGTTGAAGGTGGGGTCACTGAAGCTTTCTTT. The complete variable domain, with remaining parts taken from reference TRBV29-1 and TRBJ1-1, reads SAVISQKPSRDICQRGTSLTIQCQVDSQVTMMFWYRQQPGQSLTLIATANQGSEATYESGFVIDKFPISRPNLTFSTLTVSNMSPEDSSIYLCSVEGGVTEAFFGQGTRLTVV.

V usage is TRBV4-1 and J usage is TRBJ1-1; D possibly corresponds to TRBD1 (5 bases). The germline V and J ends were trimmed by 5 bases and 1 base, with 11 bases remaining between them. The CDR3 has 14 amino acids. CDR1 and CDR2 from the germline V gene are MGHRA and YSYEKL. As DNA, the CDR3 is TGCGCCAGCAGCAGATATCAGGGGAACACTGAAGCTTTCTTT. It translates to CASSRYQGNTEAFF.

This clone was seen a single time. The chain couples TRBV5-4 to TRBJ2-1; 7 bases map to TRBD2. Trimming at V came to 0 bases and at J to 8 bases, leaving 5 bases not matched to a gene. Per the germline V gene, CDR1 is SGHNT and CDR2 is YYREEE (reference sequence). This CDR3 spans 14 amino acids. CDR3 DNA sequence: TGTGCCAGCAGCTTGGTTGGACTAGTACATGAGCAGTTCTTC. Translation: CASSLVGLVHEQFF.

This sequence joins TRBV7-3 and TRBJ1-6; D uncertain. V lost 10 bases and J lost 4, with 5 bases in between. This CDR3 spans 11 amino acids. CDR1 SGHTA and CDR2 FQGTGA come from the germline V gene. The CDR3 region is CATQYNSPLHF. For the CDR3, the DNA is TGTGCCACCCAATATAATTCACCCCTCCACTTT.

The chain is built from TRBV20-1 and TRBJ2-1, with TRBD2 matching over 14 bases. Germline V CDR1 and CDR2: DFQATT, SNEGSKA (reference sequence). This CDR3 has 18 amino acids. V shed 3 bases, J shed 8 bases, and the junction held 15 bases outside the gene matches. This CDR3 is CSASNPRLAGGPKDEQFF. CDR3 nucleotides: TGCAGTGCTAGTAATCCCAGACTAGCGGGGGGGCCGAAGGATGAGCAGTTCTTC.

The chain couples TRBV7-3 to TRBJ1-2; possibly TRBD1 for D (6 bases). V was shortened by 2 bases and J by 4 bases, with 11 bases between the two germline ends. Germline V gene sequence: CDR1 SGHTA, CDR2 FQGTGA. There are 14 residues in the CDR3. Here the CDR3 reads CASSLGGLSYGYTF. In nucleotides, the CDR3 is TGTGCCAGCAGCTTAGGGGGGCTAAGCTATGGCTACACCTTC.

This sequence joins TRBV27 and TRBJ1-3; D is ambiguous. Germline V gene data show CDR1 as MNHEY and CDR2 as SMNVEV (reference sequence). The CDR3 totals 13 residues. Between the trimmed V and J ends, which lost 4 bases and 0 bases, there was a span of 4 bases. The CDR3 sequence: CASSSLSGNTIYF. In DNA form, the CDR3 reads TGTGCCAGCAGTTCCCTCTCTGGAAACACCATATATTTT.

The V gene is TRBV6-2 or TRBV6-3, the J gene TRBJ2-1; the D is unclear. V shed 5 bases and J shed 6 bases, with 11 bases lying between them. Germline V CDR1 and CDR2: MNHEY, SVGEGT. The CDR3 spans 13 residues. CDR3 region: CASSQLPANEQFF. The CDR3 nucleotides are TGTGCCAGCAGTCAACTACCAGCCAATGAGCAGTTCTTC.

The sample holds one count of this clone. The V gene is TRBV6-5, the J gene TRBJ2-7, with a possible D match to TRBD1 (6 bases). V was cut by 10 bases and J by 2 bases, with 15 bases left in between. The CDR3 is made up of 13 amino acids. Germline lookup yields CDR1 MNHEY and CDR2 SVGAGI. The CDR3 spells CATEWTETYEQYF. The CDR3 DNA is TGTGCCACCGAGTGGACAGAAACCTACGAGCAGTACTTC.

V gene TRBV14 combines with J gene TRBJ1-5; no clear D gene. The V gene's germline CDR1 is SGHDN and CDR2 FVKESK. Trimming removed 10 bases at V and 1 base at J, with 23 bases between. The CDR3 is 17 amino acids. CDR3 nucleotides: TGTGCCATAGTCCTTGTCGTTTCAAAAGCAAGCAATCAGCCCCAGCATTTT. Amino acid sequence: CAIVLVVSKASNQPQHF.

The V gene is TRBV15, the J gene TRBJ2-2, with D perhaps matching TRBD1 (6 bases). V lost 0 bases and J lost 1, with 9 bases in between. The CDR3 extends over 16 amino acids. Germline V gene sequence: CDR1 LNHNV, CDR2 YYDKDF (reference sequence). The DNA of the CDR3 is TGTGCCACCAGCAGAGAGGGACACTTGAACACCGGGGAGCTGTTTTTT. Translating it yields CATSREGHLNTGELFF.

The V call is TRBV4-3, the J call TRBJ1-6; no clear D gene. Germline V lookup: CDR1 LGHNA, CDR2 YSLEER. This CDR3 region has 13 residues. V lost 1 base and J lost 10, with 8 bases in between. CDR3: CASSQVLGSPLHF. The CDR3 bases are TGCGCCAGCAGCCAAGTTTTGGGGTCACCCCTCCACTTT.

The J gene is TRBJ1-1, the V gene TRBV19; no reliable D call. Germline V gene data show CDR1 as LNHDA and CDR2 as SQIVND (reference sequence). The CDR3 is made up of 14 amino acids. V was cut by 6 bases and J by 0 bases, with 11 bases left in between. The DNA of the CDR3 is TGTGCCAGTAGAGAGGGCGGATTGAACACTGAAGCTTTCTTT. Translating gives CASREGGLNTEAFF.

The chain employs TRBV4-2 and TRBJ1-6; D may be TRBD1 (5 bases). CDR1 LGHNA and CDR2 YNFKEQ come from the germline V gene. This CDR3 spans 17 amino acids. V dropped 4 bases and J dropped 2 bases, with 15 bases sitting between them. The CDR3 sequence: CASSLEVMGAYNSPLHF. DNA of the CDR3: TGTGCCAGCAGCCTAGAGGTCATGGGGGCCTATAATTCACCCCTCCACTTT.

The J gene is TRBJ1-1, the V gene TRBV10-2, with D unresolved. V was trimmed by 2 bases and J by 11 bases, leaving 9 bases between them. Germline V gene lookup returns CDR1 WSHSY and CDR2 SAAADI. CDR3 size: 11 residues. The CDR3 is CASSEMGRAFF. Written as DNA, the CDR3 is TGCGCCAGCAGTGAGATGGGGAGGGCTTTCTTT.

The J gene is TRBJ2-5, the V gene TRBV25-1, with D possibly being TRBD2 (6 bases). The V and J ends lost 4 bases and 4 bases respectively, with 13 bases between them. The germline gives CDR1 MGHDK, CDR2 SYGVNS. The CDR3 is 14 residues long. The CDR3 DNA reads TGTGCCAGCAGTGTAGCAGGGCGGGGAGAGACCCAGTACTTC. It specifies CASSVAGRGETQYF. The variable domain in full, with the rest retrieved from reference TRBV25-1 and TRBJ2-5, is EADIYQTPRYLVIGTGKKITLECSQTMGHDKMYWYQQDPGMELHLIHYSYGVNSTEKGDLSSESTVSRIRTEHFPLTLESARPSHTSQYLCASSVAGRGETQYFGPGTRLLVL.

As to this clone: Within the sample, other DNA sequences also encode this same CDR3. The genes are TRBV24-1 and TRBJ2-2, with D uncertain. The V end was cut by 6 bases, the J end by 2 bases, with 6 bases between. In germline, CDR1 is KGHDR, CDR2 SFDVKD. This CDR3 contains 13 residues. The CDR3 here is CATSPQNTGELFF. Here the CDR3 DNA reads TGTGCCACCAGTCCCCAAAACACCGGGGAGCTGTTTTTT.

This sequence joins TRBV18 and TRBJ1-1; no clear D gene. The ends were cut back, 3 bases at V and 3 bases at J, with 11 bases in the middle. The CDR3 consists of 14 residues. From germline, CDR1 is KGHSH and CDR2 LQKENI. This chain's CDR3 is CASSPLKGDTEAFF. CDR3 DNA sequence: TGTGCCAGCTCACCTCTGAAGGGTGACACTGAAGCTTTCTTT. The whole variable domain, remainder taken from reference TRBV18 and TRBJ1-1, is NAGVMQNPRHLVRRRGQEARLRCSPMKGHSHVYWYRQLPEEGLKFMVYLQKENIIDESGMPKERFSAEFPKEGPSILRIQQVVRGDSAAYFCASSPLKGDTEAFFGQGTRLTVV.

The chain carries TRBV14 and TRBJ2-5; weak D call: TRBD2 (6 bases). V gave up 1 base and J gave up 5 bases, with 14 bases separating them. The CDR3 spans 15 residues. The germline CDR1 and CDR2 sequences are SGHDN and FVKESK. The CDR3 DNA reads TGTGCCAGCAGCCAAGCGCTCGGTGGGACTGAGACCCAGTACTTC. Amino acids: CASSQALGGTETQYF.

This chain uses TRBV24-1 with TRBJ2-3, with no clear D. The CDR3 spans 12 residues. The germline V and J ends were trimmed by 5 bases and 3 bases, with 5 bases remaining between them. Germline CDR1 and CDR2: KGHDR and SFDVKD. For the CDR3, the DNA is TGTGCCACCAGTGGTGGAACAGATACGCAGTATTTT. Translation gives CATSGGTDTQYF.

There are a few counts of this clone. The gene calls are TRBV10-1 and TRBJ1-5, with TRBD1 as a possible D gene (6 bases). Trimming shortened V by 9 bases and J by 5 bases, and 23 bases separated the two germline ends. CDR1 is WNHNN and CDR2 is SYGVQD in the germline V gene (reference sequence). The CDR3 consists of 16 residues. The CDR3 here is CARKETGSYGYQPQHF. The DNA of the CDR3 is TGCGCCAGGAAAGAAACAGGGTCCTACGGATATCAGCCCCAGCATTTT.

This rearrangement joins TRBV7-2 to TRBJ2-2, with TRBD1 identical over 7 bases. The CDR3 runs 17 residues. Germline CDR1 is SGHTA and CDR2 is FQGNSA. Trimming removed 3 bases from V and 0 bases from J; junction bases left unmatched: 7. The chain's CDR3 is CASSFPGQSANTGELFF. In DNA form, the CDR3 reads TGTGCCAGCAGCTTCCCGGGACAGTCCGCGAACACCGGGGAGCTGTTTTTT. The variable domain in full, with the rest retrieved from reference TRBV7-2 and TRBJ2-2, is GAGVSQSPSNKVTEKGKDVELRCDPISGHTALYWYRQSLGQGLEFLIYFQGNSAPDKSGLPSDRFSAERTGGSVSTLTIQRTQQEDSAVYLCASSFPGQSANTGELFFGEGSRLTVL.

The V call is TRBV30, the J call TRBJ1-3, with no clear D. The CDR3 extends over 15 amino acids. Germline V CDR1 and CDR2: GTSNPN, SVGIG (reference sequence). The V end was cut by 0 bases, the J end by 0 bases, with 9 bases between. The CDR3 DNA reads TGTGCCTGGAGTGTACATCTTGGCTCTGGAAACACCATATATTTT. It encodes CAWSVHLGSGNTIYF.

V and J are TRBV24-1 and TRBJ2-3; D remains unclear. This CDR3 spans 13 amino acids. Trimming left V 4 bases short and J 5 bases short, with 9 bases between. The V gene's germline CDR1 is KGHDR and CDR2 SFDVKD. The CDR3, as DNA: TGTGCCACCAGTGACCTCTCGGGAGATACGCAGTATTTT. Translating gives CATSDLSGDTQYF.